The 18 T cell receptor beta chains presented below share a single source sample, sequenced in a study of T-cell memory formation after mild COVID-19. TCRdb fed the 5' RACE reads into MiXCR, producing one record per CDR3 protein. The sample holds 150,000 to 200,000 distinct CDR3 sequences, approximately 15% seen once. The specimen sequenced was PBMCs or a T cell subset sorted from them (not recorded which). The receptors here all came from an adult woman who had mild COVID-19 (a few samples of this study predate the infection). Cell type and time point are not known.

This clonotype has only a few counts. The chain is built from TRBV29-1 and TRBJ1-1; D ambiguous. With 1 base removed from V and 6 bases from J, the gap between germline ends came to 9 bases. CDR1 SQVTM and CDR2 ANQGSEA come from the germline V gene. The CDR3 length is 12 residues. For the CDR3, the DNA is TGCAGCGTTGAAGTTTTTCCAGCTGAAGCTTTCTTT. It is translated as CSVEVFPAEAFF.

This chain connects TRBV24-1 to TRBJ2-3; D gene ambiguous. Germline values: CDR1 KGHDR, CDR2 SFDVKD. The CDR3 covers 14 residues. Trimming took off 2 bases at V and 5 bases at J, with 10 bases between the two ends. CDR3 DNA: TGTGCCACCAGTGATTCTCTGACCCGAGATACGCAGTATTTT. Its translation is CATSDSLTRDTQYF.

The sample holds a few counts of this clonotype. This chain connects TRBV5-1 to TRBJ1-2, with TRBD1 matching 8 bases. Unmatched junction bases numbered 9, after V lost 4 bases and J lost 4 bases. Germline V gene sequence: CDR1 SGHRS, CDR2 YFSETQ. This CDR3 is built from 15 residues. The CDR3 nucleotides read TGCGCCAGCAGCCCCCCGACAGGGGTTTCCTATGGCTACACCTTC. Translation gives CASSPPTGVSYGYTF. The full variable domain, with the rest looked up from reference TRBV5-1 and TRBJ1-2, is KAGVTQTPRYLIKTRGQQVTLSCSPISGHRSVSWYQQTPGQGLQFLFEYFSETQRNKGNFPGRFSGRQFSNSRSEMNVSTLELGDSALYLCASSPPTGVSYGYTFGSGTRLTVV.

In DNA, the CDR3 is TGCGCCAGCAGCCAAGTCTTCGGGGGCCAGCCCCAGCATTTT. It translates to CASSQVFGGQPQHF. The J gene is TRBJ1-5, the V gene TRBV4-1, with D possibly being TRBD1 (6 bases). V was shortened by 1 base and J by 7 bases, with 11 bases between the two germline ends. This CDR3 comprises 14 residues. Germline assignment: CDR1 MGHRA and CDR2 YSYEKL.

V usage is TRBV12-3 or TRBV12-4 and J usage is TRBJ1-1; 8 bases line up with TRBD1. This CDR3 contains 14 residues. After removal of 0 bases from V and 4 bases from J, the junction contained 1 base not matched to a gene. CDR3 bases: TGTGCCAGCAGTTTAGCCAGGGGGCGCACTGAAGCTTTCTTT. Protein product: CASSLARGRTEAFF.

This clonotype was counted only a few times. As DNA, the CDR3 is TGTGCCAGCAGTTACGAATCGAGACTAGCTAGCACCGGGGAGCTGTTTTTT. As protein: CASSYESRLASTGELFF. This sequence joins TRBV6-5 and TRBJ2-2; 7 bases map to TRBD2. Germline values: CDR1 MNHEY, CDR2 SVGAGI. The CDR3 is made up of 17 amino acids. Losses at the gene ends were 2 bases for V and 4 bases for J; bases not matched to a gene: 10.

The gene calls are TRBV3-1 and TRBJ2-7; 7 bases map to TRBD1. V shed 4 bases and J 6 bases; nucleotides not matched to a gene: 9. The CDR3 runs to 14 residues. Germline V CDR1 and CDR2: LGHDT, YNNKEL (reference sequence). The chain's CDR3 is CASSLPGQVSEQYF. CDR3 in DNA: TGTGCCAGCAGCCTACCCGGACAGGTCAGCGAGCAGTACTTC.

V usage is TRBV12-3 or TRBV12-4 and J usage is TRBJ2-7; the match to TRBD2 covers 11 bases. The J segment lost 6 bases and the V segment lost 3 bases, leaving 4 bases of the junction unmatched. This CDR3 has 14 amino acids. In DNA, the CDR3 is TGTGCCAGCAGTTTGCCCGGACTAGCGGGCGAGCAGTACTTC. Amino acids: CASSLPGLAGEQYF.

The J gene is TRBJ2-7, the V gene TRBV6-2 or TRBV6-3; a weak D match, TRBD2 (5 bases). Germline assignment: CDR1 MNHEY and CDR2 SVGEGT. V lost 5 bases, J lost 5 bases, and 16 bases lay in between. This CDR3 is 14 amino acids long. In DNA form, the CDR3 reads TGTGCCAGCAGTACCGGGAAAGGGTACCACGAGCAGTACTTC. Amino acid sequence: CASSTGKGYHEQYF.

The rearrangement uses TRBV20-1 and TRBJ2-2, with 13 bases aligning to TRBD2. The germline gives CDR1 DFQATT, CDR2 SNEGSKA (reference sequence). Losses at the gene ends were 5 bases for V and 4 bases for J; bases not matched to a gene: 7. The CDR3 covers 16 residues. The CDR3 DNA reads as TGCAGTGCTTCCCGGACTAGCGGGGGTTCCACCGGGGAGCTGTTTTTT. It codes for CSASRTSGGSTGELFF.

The rearrangement joins TRBV4-1 to TRBJ2-1; 10 nucleotides agree with TRBD1. V lost 4 bases to trimming and J lost 8 bases; unmatched junction nucleotides: 8. Per germline, CDR1 MGHRA and CDR2 YSYEKL. CDR3 length equals 15 residues. DNA for the CDR3: TGCGCCAGCAGCCCGCGGGACAGGGGTTCTCATGAGCAGTTCTTC. This sequence encodes CASSPRDRGSHEQFF.

This clonotype was found a few times. V is TRBV3-1 and J is TRBJ2-7, with 10 bases identical to TRBD2. V lost 4 bases to trimming and J lost 0 bases; unmatched junction nucleotides: 3. The CDR3 is 15 residues long. The V gene's germline CDR1 is LGHDT and CDR2 YNNKEL (reference sequence). For the CDR3, the DNA is TGTGCCAGCAGCCCGGGACTAGCGTACTCCTACGAGCAGTACTTC. Amino acids: CASSPGLAYSYEQYF.

The chain is built from TRBV6-2 or TRBV6-3 and TRBJ1-5, with D perhaps TRBD1 (6 bases). Trimming pared 6 bases from V and 5 bases from J, leaving 11 bases between. The CDR3 extends over 13 amino acids. The germline V gene has CDR1 MNHEY and CDR2 SVGEGT. The CDR3 bases are TGTGCCAGCAGCAGGGGCAATTATCAGCCCCAGCATTTT. The encoded protein is CASSRGNYQPQHF.

The V gene is TRBV7-6, the J gene TRBJ2-3, with TRBD2 matching over 9 bases. The CDR3 runs to 17 residues. Germline trimming cut 1 base from V and 3 bases from J; bases unmatched to any gene: 8. Looked up from germline, CDR1 is SGHVS and CDR2 is FNYEAQ. CDR3 sequence reads: CASSLGLERGVTDTQYF. The CDR3 nucleotides are TGTGCCAGCAGCTTAGGCCTCGAGCGGGGGGTAACAGATACGCAGTATTTT.

This clonotype was observed a few times. The V and J genes are TRBV20-1 and TRBJ1-2, with D perhaps TRBD1 (5 bases). V lost 3 bases and J 2 bases, leaving 10 bases between the germline ends. The CDR3 sequence is 13 residues long. Germline V lookup: CDR1 DFQATT, CDR2 SNEGSKA (reference sequence). The DNA of the CDR3 is TGCAGTGCTAGTCCGCAGGGAAACTATGGCTACACCTTC. Amino acid sequence: CSASPQGNYGYTF.

This clonotype has more than one count but fewer than ten. This chain links TRBV5-4 with TRBJ2-7, with 10 positions matching TRBD2. Germline assignment: CDR1 SGHNT and CDR2 YYREEE (reference sequence). V trimming: 4 bases; J trimming: 6 bases; junction bases outside the gene matches: 10. This CDR3 comprises 15 residues. For the CDR3, the DNA is TGTGCCAGCAGCCATTCTAGCGGGAGCCGTCTCGAGCAGTACTTC. Residues: CASSHSSGSRLEQYF.

This clonotype occurred a few times. This chain joins TRBV23-1 and TRBJ1-4; TRBD1 might be the D (6 bases). TRBV23-1 is classed as an ORF, of uncertain function. The V end was cut by 3 bases, the J end by 3 bases, with 11 bases between. The CDR3 is made up of 15 amino acids. The CDR3 sequence: CASSHRGRANEKLFF. In DNA, the CDR3 is TGCGCCAGCAGTCACAGGGGAAGGGCTAATGAAAAACTGTTTTTT.

This clonotype was seen more than once but under ten times. This chain connects TRBV12-3 or TRBV12-4 to TRBJ2-7; possible D gene TRBD1, 5 bases. V gave up 6 bases and J gave up 0 bases, with 12 bases separating them. The CDR3 sequence is 14 residues long. Here the CDR3 reads CASSRTDSSYEQYF. CDR3 in DNA: TGTGCCAGCAGCCGAACTGACAGCTCCTACGAGCAGTACTTC.